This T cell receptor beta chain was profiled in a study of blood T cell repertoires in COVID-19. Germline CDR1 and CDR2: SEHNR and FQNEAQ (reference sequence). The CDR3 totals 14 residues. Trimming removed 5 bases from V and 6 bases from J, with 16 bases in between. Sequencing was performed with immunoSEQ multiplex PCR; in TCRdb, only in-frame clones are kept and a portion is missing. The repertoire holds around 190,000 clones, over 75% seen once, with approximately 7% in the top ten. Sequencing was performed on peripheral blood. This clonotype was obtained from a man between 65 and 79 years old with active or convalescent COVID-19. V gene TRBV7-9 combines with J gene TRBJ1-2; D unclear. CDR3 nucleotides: TGTGCCAGCAGCACTAGAGGTGTTAGTGATGGCTACACCTTC. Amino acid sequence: CASSTRGVSDGYTF.